These T cell receptor beta chains were read from a single sample in a study of T cells after yellow fever vaccination. TCRdb itself ran the 5' RACE reads through MiXCR, one entry per CDR3 protein. The sample includes some 300,000 distinct CDR3 sequences, around 9.3% of them seen just once. Material: CD4+ T cells sorted from PBMCs, obtained 5 days after the yellow fever booster vaccination. These receptor sequences come from a man between 18 and 35 years old who received the YFV17D yellow fever vaccine. Both conserved end residues are part of each CDR3. Fields, in order: V gene, D gene, J gene, clone size, CDR3 DNA, CDR3 protein. A D gene is named only where the DNA matches it firmly. Some rows have no size entry. The others give once, few or many, or a class for an expanded clone.

TRBV6-2/TRBV6-3,.,TRBJ2-5,.,TGTGCCAGCAAGTTTGGACGATTAGAGACCCAGTACTTC,CASKFGRLETQYF
TRBV7-3,.,TRBJ2-7,.,TGTGCCAGCAGCTTAACCCGAGGGCGAGAGCAGTACTTC,CASSLTRGREQYF
TRBV5-1,.,TRBJ2-2,.,TGCGCCAGCAGCAAGCCAGGCCTCGGGCTGTTTTTT,CASSKPGLGLFF
TRBV5-1,.,TRBJ2-4,.,TGCGCCAGCAGCTTGGCAGGGGCGCGGGTCGGTAACATTCAGTACTTC,CASSLAGARVGNIQYF
TRBV19,TRBD1,TRBJ2-7,few,TGTGCCAGTACCGACAGGGGCTACGAGCAGTACTTC,CASTDRGYEQYF
TRBV7-6,TRBD2,TRBJ2-3,many,TGTGCCAGCAGCACCAGACTAGCGGGGGGCACAGATACGCAGTATTTT,CASSTRLAGGTDTQYF
TRBV2,.,TRBJ2-2,few,TGTGCCAGCAGTGATTCCTTTACCGGGGAGCTGTTTTTT,CASSDSFTGELFF
TRBV6-5,TRBD1,TRBJ1-1,.,TGTGCCAGCAGTAGTTGGGGACAGGGATACACTGAAGCTTTCTTT,CASSSWGQGYTEAFF
TRBV6-6,.,TRBJ1-3,few,TGTGCCAGCACCTCACGGAGGGCACAAACCACCTACTCTGGAAACACCATATATTTT,CASTSRRAQTTYSGNTIYF
TRBV3-1,TRBD1,TRBJ2-3,many,TGTGCCAGCAGCCAAACAGGGGGCGCAGATACGCAGTATTTT,CASSQTGGADTQYF
TRBV5-1,.,TRBJ1-1,many,TGCGCCAGCAGCGCGACAAAAGGGATGAACACTGAAGCTTTCTTT,CASSATKGMNTEAFF
TRBV7-8,.,TRBJ2-7,few,TGTGCCAGCAGCCTCTTTGAGAGGGGAAGACCGGAGCAGTACTTC,CASSLFERGRPEQYF
TRBV7-2,.,TRBJ1-2,many,TGTGCCAGCAGCTTAGGAGGAGTTGGCTACACCTTC,CASSLGGVGYTF
TRBV12-3/TRBV12-4,TRBD1,TRBJ1-5,few,TGTGCCAGCAGCACAGGGGGCAAGAATCAGCCCCAGCATTTT,CASSTGGKNQPQHF
TRBV20-1,.,TRBJ1-2,.,TGCAGTGCTTCCCAGGGGAATCATGGCTACACCTTC,CSASQGNHGYTF
TRBV5-1,TRBD1,TRBJ2-7,few,TGCGCCAGCAGCTTATTACAGGGGTCCTCCTACGAGCAGTACTTC,CASSLLQGSSYEQYF
TRBV6-5,.,TRBJ1-3,few,TGTGCCAGCAGTGACGGAAACACCATATATTTT,CASSDGNTIYF
TRBV7-2,.,TRBJ2-3,many,TGTGCCAGCAGCTTATACGGCCCCACAGATACGCAGTATTTT,CASSLYGPTDTQYF
TRBV15,.,TRBJ2-7,few,TGTGCCACCAGCGACGGTCGGGAGCAGTACTTC,CATSDGREQYF
TRBV4-3,.,TRBJ1-3,many,TGCGCCAGCAGTTCGACAAGGTCTGGAAACACCATATATTTT,CASSSTRSGNTIYF
TRBV6-5,TRBD1,TRBJ2-3,.,TGTGCCAGCAGTTTTAGGACAGGTACCACAGATACGCAGTATTTT,CASSFRTGTTDTQYF
TRBV2,.,TRBJ2-7,.,TGTGCCAGCAGTCCCCAAGGCAGGTGGAGGGCTTACGAGCAGTACTTC,CASSPQGRWRAYEQYF
TRBV5-7,.,TRBJ1-1,.,TGTGCCAGCAGCTTGGTTCCGCGGGGAGCTTTCTTT,CASSLVPRGAFF
TRBV3-1,TRBD1,TRBJ2-4,many,TGTGCCAGCAGCCAAGAGGACAGGGGTCAGTACTTC,CASSQEDRGQYF
TRBV6-5,.,TRBJ1-1,many,TGTGCCAGCAGTTACTCGGGGGGTCCCATGAACACTGAAGCTTTCTTT,CASSYSGGPMNTEAFF
TRBV18,.,TRBJ2-1,many,TGTGCCAGCTCACCACCCCTAGCCAAAAGCTCCTACAATGAGCAGTTCTTC,CASSPPLAKSSYNEQFF
TRBV4-1,.,TRBJ1-6,few,TGCGCCAGCAGCCACCGAGACACCGACCCTAATTCACCCCTCCACTTT,CASSHRDTDPNSPLHF
TRBV5-1,.,TRBJ2-3,many,TGCGCCAGCAGCTTGGCGCTTTTCACAGATACGCAGTATTTT,CASSLALFTDTQYF
TRBV7-2,.,TRBJ1-3,few,TGTGCCAGCAGCTTAATTCCCCGGACCCGAGGAAACACCATATATTTT,CASSLIPRTRGNTIYF
TRBV5-1,TRBD1,TRBJ2-2,many,TGCGCCAGCAGCACACTGAACAGGGGCAACACCGGGGAGCTGTTTTTT,CASSTLNRGNTGELFF
TRBV20-1,.,TRBJ1-4,few,TGCAGTGCTAGGGCCCTCGAATCCGATTATAATGAAAAACTGTTTTTT,CSARALESDYNEKLFF
TRBV4-1,.,TRBJ2-2,many,TGCGCCAGCAGCCAAGATTCTCAAGCGGACACCACCGGGGAGCTGTTTTTT,CASSQDSQADTTGELFF
TRBV18,TRBD1,TRBJ2-3,many,TGTGCCAGCTCACCACAGGGACAGGAGGGGACGCAGTATTTT,CASSPQGQEGTQYF
TRBV6-1,.,TRBJ2-5,.,TGTGCCAGCAGCGGTTGGACGTCAGAGACCCAGTACTTC,CASSGWTSETQYF
TRBV5-1,TRBD1,TRBJ1-2,.,TGCGCCAGCAGCTTCATTGACAGGGGGCATGGCTACACCTTC,CASSFIDRGHGYTF
TRBV28,.,TRBJ1-5,many,TGTGCCAGCAGCCTCCCCCGTTGGGGCAATCAGCCCCAGCATTTT,CASSLPRWGNQPQHF
TRBV5-1,.,TRBJ1-5,many,TGCGCCAGCAGCTTGGAGGACCCTTCATATCAGCCCCAGCATTTT,CASSLEDPSYQPQHF
TRBV27,.,TRBJ1-1,.,TGTGCCAGCAGCCGAGTTGGGGGTGTCTTTATCACTGAAGCTTTCTTT,CASSRVGGVFITEAFF
TRBV19,.,TRBJ1-5,few,TGTGCCAGTAGTATCAGGGATAGCAATCAGCCCCAGCATTTT,CASSIRDSNQPQHF
TRBV12-3/TRBV12-4,TRBD1,TRBJ2-3,.,TGTGCCAGCAGTCCCGGACAGGGAGTAGCGCAGTATTTT,CASSPGQGVAQYF
TRBV3-1,.,TRBJ1-6,few,TGTGCCAGCAGCCAAGTGTTGGGGACGGATAATTCACCCCTCCACTTT,CASSQVLGTDNSPLHF
TRBV28,TRBD2,TRBJ2-1,few,TGTGCCAGCAGCAACCCCGGGAGGAGTGAGCAGTTCTTC,CASSNPGRSEQFF
TRBV11-2,.,TRBJ1-1,.,TGTGCCAGCAGCCGAGCCGCAGGGATATTGAACACTGAAGCTTTCTTT,CASSRAAGILNTEAFF
TRBV5-1,TRBD2,TRBJ2-3,few,TGCGCCAGCAGCCCGGGACTAGCGGGGAGCTCAGATACGCAGTATTTT,CASSPGLAGSSDTQYF
TRBV6-2/TRBV6-3,.,TRBJ2-7,.,TGTGCCAGCTTCCTCCCGGGCGCTTCCTACGAGCAGTACTTC,CASFLPGASYEQYF
TRBV15,.,TRBJ2-3,many,TGTGCCACCAGCAGAGATCAGGATACGCAGTATTTT,CATSRDQDTQYF
TRBV5-1,TRBD1,TRBJ1-1,.,TGCGCCAGCAGCCCGGGACAGGGGACGAACACTGAAGCTTTCTTT,CASSPGQGTNTEAFF
TRBV18,.,TRBJ2-5,.,TGTGCCAGCTCAATCCCAGGGATGGAGACCCAGTACTTC,CASSIPGMETQYF
TRBV4-1,TRBD1,TRBJ2-5,many,TGCGCCAGCAGCCGTTCCGGTACAGGGGGGCAAGAGACCCAGTACTTC,CASSRSGTGGQETQYF
TRBV6-5,.,TRBJ2-7,many,TGTGCCAGCAGTTCAAACTACGAGCAGTACTTC,CASSSNYEQYF
TRBV12-3/TRBV12-4,TRBD1,TRBJ2-3,many,TGTGCCAGCCGTACAGGGGTCGGCACAGATACGCAGTATTTT,CASRTGVGTDTQYF